The present TCR beta chain was sequenced within a study of cytomegalovirus exposure and HLA in healthy donors. Study conclusions and caveats: Later work found most CMV-associated TCR beta chains apparently HLA-restricted. Later analysis reportedly placed an Asian-associated ancestry cluster below the roughly 690-donor mean in N-insertions. Specificity of a few CMV-associated chains for CMV antigens was verified in vitro. When analyzed later, a missense DCLRE1C variant was found to be linked to TCR beta V- and J-gene trimming.

The germline V gene encodes CDR1 MNHNS and CDR2 SASEGT. The CDR3 spans 12 residues. It was with 60 Vbeta and 13 Jbeta primers that the PCR ran. TCRdb keeps only in-frame clones here, not all; method: immunoSEQ multiplex PCR. The sample yields under 150,000 clones, approximately 82% seen once. On this clone: Its specificity is not known.

The sequenced sample consisted of PBMCs. The chain joins TRBV6-1 to TRBJ2-5, with TRBD1 matching 7 bases. The end of the DNA is better explained by TRBJ2-7, so the J call may be wrong. The clonotype comes from a boy between 2 and 10 years old in good health and CMV-seronegative. CDR3 sequence reads: CASSTRGYEQYF. For the CDR3, the DNA is TGTGCCAGCAGTACCAGGGGGTACGAGCAGTACTTC.